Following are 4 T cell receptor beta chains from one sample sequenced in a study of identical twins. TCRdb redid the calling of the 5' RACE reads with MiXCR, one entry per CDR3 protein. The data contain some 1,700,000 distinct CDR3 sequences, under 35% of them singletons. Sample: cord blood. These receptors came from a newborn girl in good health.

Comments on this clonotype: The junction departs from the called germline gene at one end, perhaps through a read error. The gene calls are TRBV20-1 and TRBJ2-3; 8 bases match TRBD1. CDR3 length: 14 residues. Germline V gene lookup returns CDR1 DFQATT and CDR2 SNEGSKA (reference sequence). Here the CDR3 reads CSAHRTGRRDTQYF. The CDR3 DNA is TGCAGTGCGCACCGGACAGGGAGGCGAGATACACAGTATTTT.

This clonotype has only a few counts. The chain's CDR3 is CASSFTGGDEQYF. Here the CDR3 DNA reads TGTGCCAGCAGTTTTACAGGGGGCGACGAGCAGTACTTC. The J gene is TRBJ2-7, the V gene TRBV28, with TRBD1 matching over 9 bases. This CDR3 region has 13 residues. Germline loops: CDR1 MDHEN, CDR2 SYDVKM. The V gene end was trimmed by 3 bases and the J gene end by 5 bases; junction bases not matched to a gene: 2. The complete variable domain, with remaining parts taken from reference TRBV28 and TRBJ2-7, reads DVKVTQSSRYLVKRTGEKVFLECVQDMDHENMFWYRQDPGLGLRLIYFSYDVKMKEKGDIPEGYSVSREKKERFSLILESASTNQTSMYLCASSFTGGDEQYFGPGTRLTVT.

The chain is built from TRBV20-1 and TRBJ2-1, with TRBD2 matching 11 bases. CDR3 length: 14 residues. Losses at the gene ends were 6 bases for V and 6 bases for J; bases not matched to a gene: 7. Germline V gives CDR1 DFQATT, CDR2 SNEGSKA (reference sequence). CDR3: CSASWTSGSNEQFF. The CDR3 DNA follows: TGCAGTGCCAGTTGGACTAGCGGGTCCAATGAGCAGTTCTTC.

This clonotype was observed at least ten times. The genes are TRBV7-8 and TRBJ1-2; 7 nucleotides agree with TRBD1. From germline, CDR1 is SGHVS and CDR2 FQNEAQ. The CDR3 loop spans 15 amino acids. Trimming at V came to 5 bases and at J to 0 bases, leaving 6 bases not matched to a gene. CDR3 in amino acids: CASSLGDRPNYGYTF. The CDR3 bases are TGTGCCAGCAGCCTCGGGGACAGACCTAACTATGGCTACACCTTC.